The next 32 T cell receptor beta chains were all read from a single sample in a study of blood T cell repertoires in COVID-19. Using immunoSEQ multiplex PCR, the repertoire was profiled, and TCRdb retains in-frame clones only, with some absent. This table holds about 55,000 clones, approximately 90% found once. Source material: peripheral blood. All receptors derive from a man aged 35 to 55 with acute or convalescent COVID-19.

The genes are TRBV5-1 and TRBJ2-3, with D unresolved. V was cut by 1 base and J by 1 base, with 4 bases left in between. The germline V gene encodes CDR1 SGHRS and CDR2 YFSETQ. The CDR3 consists of 13 residues. In nucleotides, the CDR3 is TGCGCCAGCAGCTTGCCGGGCACAGATACGCAGTATTTT. Protein: CASSLPGTDTQYF.

V gene TRBV18 combines with J gene TRBJ1-3; 7 bases agree with TRBD1. V lost 5 bases, J lost 3 bases, and 10 bases stayed unmatched. The CDR3 loop spans 16 amino acids. Germline V CDR1 and CDR2: KGHSH, LQKENI. The CDR3 DNA is TGTGCCAGCTCATCCGGGACAGCTCCGAGTGGAAACACCATATATTTT. Encoded protein: CASSSGTAPSGNTIYF.

This chain uses TRBV9 with TRBJ1-2; D is unresolved. V was clipped by 5 bases and J by 6 bases, with 14 bases between them. There are 13 residues in the CDR3. The germline V gene has CDR1 SGDLS and CDR2 YYNGEE. In DNA, the CDR3 is TGTGCCAGCAGTCCGACAAGAACAGATGGCTACACCTTC. It encodes CASSPTRTDGYTF.

This clone is judged medium-sized. The chain combines TRBV3-1 (or the pseudogene TRBV3-2) with TRBJ2-7; 9 bases map to TRBD1. Germline trimming cut 1 base from V and 6 bases from J; bases unmatched to any gene: 4. Germline values: CDR1 LGHDT, CDR2 YNNKEL (reference sequence). This CDR3 spans 14 amino acids. Written as DNA, the CDR3 is TGTGCCAGCAGCCAAGGGACAGGGGCCTCCGAGCAGTACTTC. It encodes CASSQGTGASEQYF.

The chain recombines TRBV7-3 with TRBJ2-1; TRBD1 aligns across 8 bases. Germline CDR1 is SGHTA and CDR2 is FQGTGA. With 2 bases clipped from V and 7 bases from J, the junction kept 7 bases outside the gene matches. The length of the CDR3 is 15 residues. In DNA form, the CDR3 reads TGTGCCAGCAGCTTAGAGGCGCAGGGGGCTAATGAGCAGTTCTTC. Protein: CASSLEAQGANEQFF.

V and J are TRBV11-2 and TRBJ2-5; D is undetermined. The germline gives CDR1 SGHAT, CDR2 FQNNGV. CDR3 length equals 13 residues. Trimming stripped 3 bases from V and 2 bases from J, with 7 bases between. CDR3 DNA: TGTGCCAGCAGCTTTGGCCAGCAAGAGACCCAGTACTTC. Amino acid sequence: CASSFGQQETQYF.

The chain has TRBV29-1 and TRBJ2-1, with D possibly matching TRBD1 (5 bases). The CDR3 totals 12 residues. V was pared by 4 bases and J by 6 bases, with 10 bases between. Germline V gene sequence: CDR1 SQVTM, CDR2 ANQGSEA. CDR3 DNA: TGCAGCGTTGGAAGACAGATCAATGAGCAGTTCTTC. Amino acid sequence: CSVGRQINEQFF.

V is TRBV6-1 and J is TRBJ1-2; TRBD1 agrees at 7 bases. J lost 4 bases, V lost 3 bases, and 5 bases had no gene match. This CDR3 comprises 14 residues. Germline V gene sequence: CDR1 MNHNS, CDR2 SASEGT. The CDR3 DNA reads as TGTGCCAGCAGTGACAACACAGGGGTCTATGGCTACACCTTC. The encoded protein is CASSDNTGVYGYTF.

The chain uses TRBV30 and TRBJ1-3; no definite D call. The CDR3 loop spans 12 amino acids. Germline-derived CDR1 and CDR2 are GTSNPN and SVGIG (reference sequence). V lost 8 bases to trimming and J lost 0 bases, with 8 bases between them. The CDR3 DNA reads as TGTGCCGAATCGGGCTCTGGAAACACCATATATTTT. Translating it yields CAESGSGNTIYF.

This clone was counted only a few times. One junction end disagrees with the germline gene, perhaps due to a read error. The chain recombines TRBV7-9 with TRBJ2-1, with D possibly matching TRBD2 (6 bases). The CDR3 is made up of 13 amino acids. Per the germline V gene, CDR1 is SEHNR and CDR2 is FQNEAQ (reference sequence). CDR3 sequence reads: CASSSREWNGQFF. The CDR3 coding sequence is TGTGCCAGCAGCTCTCGGGAGTGGAATGGGCAGTTCTTC.

The chain employs TRBV7-8 and TRBJ2-1, with 7 bases lining up with TRBD1. This CDR3 spans 15 amino acids. The V and J ends lost 1 base and 4 bases, in that order; junction bases with no gene match: 4. CDR1 and CDR2 from the germline V gene are SGHVS and FQNEAQ. CDR3 sequence: CASSLGQGVYNEQFF. The CDR3 nucleotides read TGTGCCAGCAGCTTAGGACAGGGTGTATACAATGAGCAGTTCTTC.

In this sample, this clone turned up once. The V gene is TRBV3-1 (or the pseudogene TRBV3-2), the J gene TRBJ1-5, with a weak D call TRBD1 (5 bases). Germline CDR1 reads LGHDT; CDR2 reads YNNKEL (reference sequence). This CDR3 contains 15 residues. V lost 0 bases to trimming and J lost 5 bases, with 11 bases between them. The CDR3 is CASSQDGRAYQPQHF. The CDR3 DNA sequence: TGTGCCAGCAGCCAAGATGGCAGGGCGTATCAGCCCCAGCATTTT.

The J gene is TRBJ1-2, the V gene TRBV4-1; D is unclear. From germline, CDR1 is MGHRA and CDR2 YSYEKL. This CDR3 spans 14 amino acids. V dropped 3 bases and J dropped 7 bases, with 15 bases sitting between them. CDR3 region: CASSQGAGGLGYTF. The CDR3 bases are TGCGCCAGCAGCCAGGGTGCAGGAGGGCTTGGCTACACCTTC.

V gene TRBV30 combines with J gene TRBJ1-1, with 7 bases identical to TRBD1. V gave up 3 bases and J gave up 0 bases; unmatched junction bases: 7. This CDR3 has 15 residues. Germline V CDR1 and CDR2: GTSNPN, SVGIG (reference sequence). This chain's CDR3 is CAWRGVGGLNTEAFF. DNA of the CDR3: TGTGCCTGGAGGGGGGTAGGGGGCTTGAACACTGAAGCTTTCTTT.

V and J are TRBV15 and TRBJ1-5; D is ambiguous. CDR1 LNHNV and CDR2 YYDKDF come from the germline V gene (reference sequence). This CDR3 spans 14 amino acids. Trimming left V 5 bases short and J 3 bases short, with 11 bases between. The CDR3, as DNA: TGTGCCACCAGCGCCCACAGAACCAATCAGCCCCAGCATTTT. Translating gives CATSAHRTNQPQHF.

The chain recombines TRBV29-1 with TRBJ1-1; D is possibly TRBD1 (5 bases). CDR3 length: 13 residues. Trimming pared 7 bases from V and 1 base from J, leaving 13 bases between. Germline CDR1 is SQVTM and CDR2 is ANQGSEA. This CDR3 is CSARQGRNTEAFF. Written as DNA, the CDR3 is TGCAGCGCCCGTCAGGGCCGGAACACTGAAGCTTTCTTT.

The chain carries TRBV20-1 and TRBJ2-7; weak D call: TRBD2 (6 bases). Germline-derived CDR1 and CDR2 are DFQATT and SNEGSKA (reference sequence). The V end lost 3 bases, the J end lost 2 bases, and 23 bases lay between the germline ends. This CDR3 has 17 amino acids. This CDR3 reads CSASTLPVAGRPYEQYF. The CDR3 nucleotides read TGCAGTGCTAGTACCCTCCCGGTGGCAGGGAGGCCCTACGAGCAGTACTTC.

This clone turned up a few times. The CDR3 DNA reads TGTGCCAGCAGCCAAAGGGGGATAGGAACTGAAGCTTTCTTT. Translated: CASSQRGIGTEAFF. The gene calls are TRBV7-9 and TRBJ1-1; possibly TRBD1 for D (6 bases). The germline V and J ends were trimmed by 5 bases and 5 bases, with 15 bases remaining between them. Per the germline V gene, CDR1 is SEHNR and CDR2 is FQNEAQ (reference sequence). The CDR3 is made up of 14 amino acids.

The chain recombines TRBV6-2 or TRBV6-3 with TRBJ1-2; tentatively, D is TRBD1 (6 bases). Germline values: CDR1 MNHEY, CDR2 SVGEGT. Deletions cut 6 bases from V and 2 bases from J, with 10 bases between. The CDR3 has 13 amino acids. DNA for the CDR3: TGTGCCAGCAGCGAGACAGGAAACTATGGCTACACCTTC. It codes for CASSETGNYGYTF.

Only one count was recorded for this clone. This chain joins TRBV10-3 and TRBJ2-3, with D possibly matching TRBD2 (6 bases). V was clipped by 10 bases and J by 2 bases, with 13 bases between them. The V gene's germline CDR1 is ENHRY and CDR2 SYGVKD. The CDR3 spans 13 residues. CDR3 in amino acids: CATRSGSTDTQYF. The CDR3 coding sequence is TGTGCCACCCGGAGCGGGTCCACAGATACGCAGTATTTT.

The CDR3 DNA reads as TGTGCCAGCGGCGCTCAGGGAATTCGCGTAGAGACCCAGTACTTC. Translating it yields CASGAQGIRVETQYF. This chain uses TRBV21-1 with TRBJ2-5; the D call of TRBD1 is as the table states it, not checked on the DNA. TRBV21-1 is assigned pseudogene status. The CDR3 loop spans 15 amino acids.

This rearrangement joins TRBV6-5 to TRBJ2-4; D may be TRBD2 (6 bases). Trimming removed 6 bases from V and 0 bases from J, with 12 bases in between. CDR1 and CDR2 from the germline V gene are MNHEY and SVGAGI. The CDR3 is 15 residues long. DNA for the CDR3: TGTGCCAGCAGGGAGGGGACGCTAGCCAAAAACATTCAGTACTTC. It is translated as CASREGTLAKNIQYF.

The V and J genes are TRBV4-1 and TRBJ1-2; 9 nucleotides agree with TRBD1. The CDR3 has 14 amino acids. V lost 0 bases to trimming and J lost 6 bases; unmatched junction nucleotides: 2. The germline V gene encodes CDR1 MGHRA and CDR2 YSYEKL. The CDR3 DNA sequence: TGCGCCAGCAGCCAAGAGGACAGGGGAAATGGCTACACCTTC. Its protein product is CASSQEDRGNGYTF.

The chain uses TRBV3-1 (or the pseudogene TRBV3-2) and TRBJ2-7, with 8 bases that match TRBD2. There are 15 residues in the CDR3. Germline V lookup: CDR1 LGHDT, CDR2 YNNKEL (reference sequence). V lost 4 bases and J lost 3; bases outside the gene matches: 8. The CDR3 nucleotides are TGTGCCAGCAGCCGAGCTTTTGGGACTAGCTACGAGCAGTACTTC. Its protein product is CASSRAFGTSYEQYF.

The genes are TRBV6-1 and TRBJ2-3; the D is unclear. The CDR3 runs to 15 residues. V was pared by 2 bases and J by 0 bases, with 9 bases between. Germline V CDR1 and CDR2: MNHNS, SASEGT. CDR3 coding DNA: TGTGCCAGCAGTGAATCCAAAGCTAGCACAGATACGCAGTATTTT. This codes for CASSESKASTDTQYF.

The J gene is TRBJ2-1, the V gene TRBV27; TRBD2 agrees at 8 bases. V was pared by 2 bases and J by 9 bases, with 6 bases of the junction left unmatched. Germline V lookup: CDR1 MNHEY, CDR2 SMNVEV (reference sequence). CDR3 length: 14 amino acids. CDR3 sequence: CASSLVAGPREQFF. The DNA for the CDR3 is TGTGCCAGCAGTTTAGTAGCGGGGCCCCGTGAGCAGTTCTTC.

This chain connects TRBV7-9 to TRBJ2-7; TRBD1 matches at 9 bases. CDR1 is SEHNR, CDR2 FQNEAQ, per germline (reference sequence). V gave up 5 bases and J gave up 4 bases; unmatched junction bases: 15. The CDR3 has 17 residues. The CDR3, as DNA: TGTGCCAGCAGCCTCGCTCTCCGGGACAGGGAAATTTACGAGCAGTACTTC. Translating it yields CASSLALRDREIYEQYF. Looking up the rest from reference TRBV7-9 and TRBJ2-7 gives the full variable domain: DTGVSQNPRHKITKRGQNVTFRCDPISEHNRLYWYRQTLGQGPEFLTYFQNEAQLEKSRLLSDRFSAERPKGSFSTLEIQRTEQGDSAMYLCASSLALRDREIYEQYFGPGTRLTVT.

The table lists this clone with a count of one. The chain uses TRBV7-9 and TRBJ2-5; 12 bases match TRBD2. Germline V lookup: CDR1 SEHNR, CDR2 FQNEAQ (reference sequence). The CDR3 is made up of 18 amino acids. The ends lost 5 bases at V and 4 bases at J; junction bases unmatched: 14. This chain's CDR3 is CASSPRTSGRRRGETQYF. The CDR3, as DNA: TGTGCCAGCAGCCCTCGAACTAGCGGGAGGAGGAGGGGAGAGACCCAGTACTTC.

The CDR3 is CASRPITGELFF. Here the CDR3 DNA reads TGTGCCAGCAGGCCTATTACCGGGGAGCTGTTTTTT. V gene TRBV12-3 or TRBV12-4 combines with J gene TRBJ2-2; D remains unclear. V was trimmed by 6 bases and J by 5 bases, leaving 7 bases between them. The CDR3 is 12 amino acids.

The rearrangement links TRBV24-1 to TRBJ1-5; 8 bases fit TRBD1. Germline trimming cut 10 bases from V and 2 bases from J; bases unmatched to any gene: 3. CDR1 is KGHDR and CDR2 is SFDVKD in the germline V gene. The CDR3 totals 13 residues. CDR3 sequence reads: CATATGGNQPQHF. CDR3 sequence (DNA): TGTGCCACAGCGACAGGGGGCAATCAGCCCCAGCATTTT.

This chain joins TRBV3-1 (or the pseudogene TRBV3-2) and TRBJ1-2, with a weak D call TRBD1 (6 bases). Between the trimmed V and J ends, which lost 4 bases and 4 bases, there was a span of 10 bases. Germline V gene sequence: CDR1 LGHDT, CDR2 YNNKEL (reference sequence). The CDR3 has 13 amino acids. CDR3 sequence (DNA): TGTGCCAGCAGCCCAGGACAGCCCTATGGCTACACCTTC. This translates into CASSPGQPYGYTF.

The table lists this clone with a count of one. The V and J genes are TRBV6-6 and TRBJ2-7; 9 bases fit TRBD2. Germline assignment: CDR1 MNHNY and CDR2 SVGAGI (reference sequence). The CDR3 totals 15 residues. With 6 bases clipped from V and 0 bases from J, the junction kept 6 bases outside the gene matches. CDR3 amino acids: CASSPGTSISYEQYF. The CDR3, as DNA: TGTGCCAGCAGCCCCGGGACTAGCATCTCCTACGAGCAGTACTTC.